The 15 T cell receptor beta chains given below trace back to one sample, sequenced in a study of T cell repertoires in cytomegalovirus infection. TCRdb reanalysed the reads using MiXCR and keeps one entry per CDR3 protein. The sample includes about 570,000 distinct CDR3 sequences, under 45% of them seen just once. What these receptors recognize is not known. The source material was cultured PBMCs, sampled from culture after CMV antigen stimulation. The receptor set was obtained from a human donor in good health (CMV status not recorded). Some clones in this sample may be carry-over from other donors' samples.

This clonotype occurred many times. The chain has TRBV7-2 and TRBJ2-5; 13 bases fit TRBD2. Germline V gene data show CDR1 as SGHTA and CDR2 as FQGNSA. V lost 5 bases, J lost 5 bases, and 11 bases stayed unmatched. CDR3 length: 17 amino acids. The CDR3 loop reads CASSRGLAGAKRETQYF. As DNA, the CDR3 is TGTGCCAGCAGCCGAGGACTAGCGGGGGCAAAGAGGGAGACCCAGTACTTC. The full variable domain, with the rest looked up from reference TRBV7-2 and TRBJ2-5, is GAGVSQSPSNKVTEKGKDVELRCDPISGHTALYWYRQSLGQGLEFLIYFQGNSAPDKSGLPSDRFSAERTGGSVSTLTIQRTQQEDSAVYLCASSRGLAGAKRETQYFGPGTRLLVL.

The chain combines TRBV4-2 with TRBJ1-2; D remains ambiguous. This CDR3 has 14 residues. Trimming took 0 bases from V and 5 from J, leaving 10 bases between them. Germline loops: CDR1 LGHNA, CDR2 YNFKEQ. Here the CDR3 DNA reads TGTGCCAGCAGCCAAGAGGGAACCACTTATGGCTACACCTTC. Translation: CASSQEGTTYGYTF.

This clonotype was detected only once. The chain links TRBV5-6 to TRBJ2-1; D is undetermined. V was shortened by 2 bases and J by 7 bases, with 28 bases between the two germline ends. CDR1 and CDR2 from the germline V gene are SGHDT and YYEEEE. The CDR3 runs to 19 residues. The CDR3 sequence is CASSFSPDQYLPLLNEQFF. The CDR3 coding sequence is TGTGCCAGCAGCTTCTCCCCCGACCAATACCTCCCCCTCCTTAATGAGCAGTTCTTC.

CDR3 coding DNA: TGTGCCAGCAGTCCCTACCGGAATGAAAAACTGTTTTTT. Translated, it gives CASSPYRNEKLFF. V gene TRBV6-2 or TRBV6-3 combines with J gene TRBJ1-4; no definite D call. The CDR3 consists of 13 residues. V shed 5 bases and J shed 5 bases, with 9 bases lying between them. Germline loops: CDR1 MNHEY, CDR2 SVGEGT.

This clonotype was seen more than once but under ten times. The V gene is TRBV7-8, the J gene TRBJ2-7; D possibly corresponds to TRBD2 (6 bases). CDR3 length equals 15 residues. Trimming shortened V by 5 bases and J by 3 bases, and 17 bases separated the two germline ends. Per the germline V gene, CDR1 is SGHVS and CDR2 is FQNEAQ. The CDR3 DNA reads TGTGCCAGCAGCCGGAGGGTGGGAGCCGGCTACGAGCAGTACTTC. Translating it yields CASSRRVGAGYEQYF.

This chain links TRBV6-2 or TRBV6-3 with TRBJ2-3, with 7 bases fitting TRBD2. V lost 4 bases and J lost 4; bases outside the gene matches: 11. The CDR3 covers 16 residues. The germline V gene encodes CDR1 MNHEY and CDR2 SVGEGT. The DNA of the CDR3 is TGTGCCAGCAGTTGGGAGGGGCCCCCACGGGCAGATACGCAGTATTTT. As protein: CASSWEGPPRADTQYF.

V gene TRBV6-1 combines with J gene TRBJ2-1; a possible D gene is TRBD2 (6 bases). V lost 8 bases to trimming and J lost 8 bases, with 16 bases between them. CDR3 length: 13 residues. Germline lookup yields CDR1 MNHNS and CDR2 SASEGT. The CDR3 DNA reads TGTGCCAGCTCTTATGGTTCGGGGGATGAGCAGTTCTTC. This gives the protein CASSYGSGDEQFF.

This clonotype was recorded a few times. The chain joins TRBV4-1 to TRBJ1-5, with unresolved D. Per the germline V gene, CDR1 is MGHRA and CDR2 is YSYEKL. The CDR3 spans 15 residues. V lost 1 base to trimming and J lost 9 bases, with 16 bases between them. The CDR3 bases are TGCGCCAGCAGCCAAGGGCGCAGCCAGTTGGGGCCCCAGCATTTT. This codes for CASSQGRSQLGPQHF.

The V call is TRBV5-1, the J call TRBJ2-5; possibly TRBD1 for D (6 bases). V lost 1 base and J 5 bases, leaving 12 bases between the germline ends. Germline CDR1 is SGHRS and CDR2 is YFSETQ. The CDR3 consists of 14 residues. DNA for the CDR3: TGCGCCAGCAGCTTGACAGGGTTCGGGGAGACCCAGTACTTC. This codes for CASSLTGFGETQYF.

The chain is built from TRBV25-1 and TRBJ2-1; 10 bases agree with TRBD1. Germline values: CDR1 MGHDK, CDR2 SYGVNS. The CDR3 runs to 17 residues. Trimming removed 1 base from V and 5 bases from J; junction bases left unmatched: 8. The CDR3 DNA is TGTGCCAGCAGTGAATTGGGACAGGGGTCGCTCGACAATGAGCAGTTCTTC. It is translated as CASSELGQGSLDNEQFF.

This clonotype came up many times. This chain uses TRBV7-2 with TRBJ2-3, with D possibly matching TRBD2 (5 bases). This CDR3 spans 14 amino acids. V was clipped by 6 bases and J by 1 base, with 11 bases between them. The germline gives CDR1 SGHTA, CDR2 FQGNSA. The DNA of the CDR3 is TGTGCCAGCAGGACGGCGGGCGGCACAGATACGCAGTATTTT. It codes for CASRTAGGTDTQYF.

The CDR3 DNA is TGTGCCAGTAGTCCCCAGACAGGGGGCAGCTATGGCTACACCTTC. Its translation is CASSPQTGGSYGYTF. The chain carries TRBV19 and TRBJ1-2; 10 bases agree with TRBD1. From germline, CDR1 is LNHDA and CDR2 SQIVND (reference sequence). Germline trimming cut 5 bases from V and 4 bases from J; bases unmatched to any gene: 7. The CDR3 runs 15 residues.

This clonotype was recorded a few times. The chain links TRBV6-2 or TRBV6-3 to TRBJ2-5, with D perhaps assigned TRBD1 or TRBD2 (5 bases each). The V gene's germline CDR1 is MNHEY and CDR2 SVGEGT. The CDR3 is made up of 14 amino acids. Trimming removed 7 bases from V and 4 bases from J, with 16 bases in between. The CDR3 loop reads CASTFLGTRETQYF. CDR3 in DNA: TGTGCCAGCACCTTTCTAGGGACCAGAGAGACCCAGTACTTC.

This clonotype occurred a few times. V gene TRBV6-2 or TRBV6-3 combines with J gene TRBJ2-1; no reliable D call. Germline V lookup: CDR1 MNHEY, CDR2 SVGEGT. V was pared by 7 bases and J by 5 bases, with 9 bases between. The CDR3 is 12 amino acids. The DNA for the CDR3 is TGTGCCAGCACGGACGTCAACAATGAGCAGTTCTTC. Translation gives CASTDVNNEQFF.

This clonotype was found a few times. This chain links TRBV7-2 with TRBJ2-5, with a possible D match to TRBD1 (7 bases). CDR1 and CDR2 from the germline V gene are SGHTA and FQGNSA. The CDR3 consists of 15 residues. V lost 2 bases to trimming and J lost 4 bases, with 14 bases between them. CDR3 protein: CASSLPRQGGETQYF. The CDR3 DNA reads as TGTGCCAGCAGCTTACCTCGGCAGGGGGGAGAGACCCAGTACTTC.